This T cell receptor (beta chain) was recorded in a study of shared clonotypes between healthy human individuals. Here immunoSEQ multiplex PCR was the method, and the copy in TCRdb shows in-frame clones only, minus some. Here the sample spans about 500,000 clones, more than 70% being singletons. This CDR3 spans 13 amino acids. Trimming cost V 9 bases and J 2 bases; bases outside gene matches: 4. From germline, CDR1 is SNHLY and CDR2 FYNNEI. For this clone: The sample contains more than one DNA sequence encoding this CDR3.

Donation came from healthy HIV-negative adults that had no recent acute infections or vaccinations. V gene TRBV2 combines with J gene TRBJ2-5; 9 bases are shared with TRBD1. The sample taken for sequencing was PBMCs. The clonotype originates from a woman aged 40 to 50 in good health. Some clones in this sample may be carry-over from other donors' samples. This chain's CDR3 is CASNRGLQETQYF. The CDR3 DNA sequence: TGTGCCAGTAACAGGGGGCTTCAAGAGACCCAGTACTTC.